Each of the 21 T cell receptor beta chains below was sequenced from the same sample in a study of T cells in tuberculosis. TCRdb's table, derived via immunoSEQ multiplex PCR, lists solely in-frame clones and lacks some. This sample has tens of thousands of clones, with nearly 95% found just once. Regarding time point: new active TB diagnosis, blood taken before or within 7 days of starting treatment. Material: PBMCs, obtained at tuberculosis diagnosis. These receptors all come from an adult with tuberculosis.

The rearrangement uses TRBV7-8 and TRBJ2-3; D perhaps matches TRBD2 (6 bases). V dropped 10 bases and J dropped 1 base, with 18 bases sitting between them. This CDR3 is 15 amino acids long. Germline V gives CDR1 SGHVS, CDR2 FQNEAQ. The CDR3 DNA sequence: TGTGCCATCACGACTCGCCAGCGGGGCACAGATACGCAGTATTTT. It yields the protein CAITTRQRGTDTQYF.

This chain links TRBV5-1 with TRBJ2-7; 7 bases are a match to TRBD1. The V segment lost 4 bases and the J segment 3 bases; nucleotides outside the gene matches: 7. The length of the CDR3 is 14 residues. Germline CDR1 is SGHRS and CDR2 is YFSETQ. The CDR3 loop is CASSRQGHDYEQYF. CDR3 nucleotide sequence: TGCGCCAGCAGCCGACAGGGACACGACTACGAGCAGTACTTC.

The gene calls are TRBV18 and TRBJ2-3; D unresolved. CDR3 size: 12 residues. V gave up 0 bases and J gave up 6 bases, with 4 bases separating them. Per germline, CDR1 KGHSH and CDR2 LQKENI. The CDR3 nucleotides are TGTGCCAGCTCACCACCGGCTGATACGCAGTATTTT. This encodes CASSPPADTQYF.

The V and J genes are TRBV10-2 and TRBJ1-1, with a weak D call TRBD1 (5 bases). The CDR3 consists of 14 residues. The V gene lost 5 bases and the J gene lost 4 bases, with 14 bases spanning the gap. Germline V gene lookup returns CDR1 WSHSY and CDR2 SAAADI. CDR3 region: CASSQPGYPTEAFF. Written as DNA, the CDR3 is TGCGCCAGCAGTCAGCCAGGGTACCCCACTGAAGCTTTCTTT.

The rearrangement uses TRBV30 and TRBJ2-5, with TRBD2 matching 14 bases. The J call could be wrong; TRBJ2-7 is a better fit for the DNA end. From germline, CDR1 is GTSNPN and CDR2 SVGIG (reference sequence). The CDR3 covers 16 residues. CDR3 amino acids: CAWSGIGTSGSYEQYF. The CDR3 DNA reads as TGTGCCTGGAGTGGGATCGGGACTAGCGGGAGTTACGAGCAGTACTTC.

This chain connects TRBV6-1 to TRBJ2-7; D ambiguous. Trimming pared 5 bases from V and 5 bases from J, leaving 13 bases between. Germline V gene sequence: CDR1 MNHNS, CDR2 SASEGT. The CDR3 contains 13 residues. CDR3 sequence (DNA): TGTGCCAGCAGTTTCTTTAGTAAGAACGAGCAGTACTTC. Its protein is CASSFFSKNEQYF.

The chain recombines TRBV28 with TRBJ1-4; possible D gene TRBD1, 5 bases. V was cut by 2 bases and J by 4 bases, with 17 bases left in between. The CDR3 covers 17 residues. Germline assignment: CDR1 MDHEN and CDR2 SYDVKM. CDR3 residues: CASSLVQGTALNEKLFF. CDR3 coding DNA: TGTGCCAGCAGTTTAGTCCAGGGAACCGCCCTTAATGAAAAACTGTTTTTT.

The CDR3 DNA reads TGTGCCAGTAAGGGGCAGGGGGGAAGTGAGACCCAGTACTTC. Translated, it gives CASKGQGGSETQYF. The chain uses TRBV19 and TRBJ2-5; D possibly corresponds to TRBD1 (7 bases). Germline loops: CDR1 LNHDA, CDR2 SQIVND (reference sequence). The CDR3 consists of 14 residues. Trimming left V 7 bases short and J 5 bases short, with 17 bases between.

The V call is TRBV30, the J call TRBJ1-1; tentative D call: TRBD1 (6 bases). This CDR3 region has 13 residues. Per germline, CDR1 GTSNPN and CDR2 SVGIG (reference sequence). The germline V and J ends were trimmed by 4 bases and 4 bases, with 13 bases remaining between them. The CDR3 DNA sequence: TGTGCCTGGAACAGGGATCGTGGCACTGAAGCTTTCTTT. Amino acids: CAWNRDRGTEAFF.

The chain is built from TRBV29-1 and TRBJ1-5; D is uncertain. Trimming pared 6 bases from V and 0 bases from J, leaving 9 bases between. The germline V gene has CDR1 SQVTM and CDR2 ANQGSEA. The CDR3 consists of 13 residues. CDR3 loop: CSVRLNSNQPQHF. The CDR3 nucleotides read TGCAGCGTGCGACTGAATAGCAATCAGCCCCAGCATTTT.

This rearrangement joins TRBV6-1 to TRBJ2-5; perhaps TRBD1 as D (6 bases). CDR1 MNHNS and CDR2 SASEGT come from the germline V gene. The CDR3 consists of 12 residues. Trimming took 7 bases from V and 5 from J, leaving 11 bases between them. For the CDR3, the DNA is TGTGCCAGCAACGACAGGTTCGAGACCCAGTACTTC. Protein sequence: CASNDRFETQYF.

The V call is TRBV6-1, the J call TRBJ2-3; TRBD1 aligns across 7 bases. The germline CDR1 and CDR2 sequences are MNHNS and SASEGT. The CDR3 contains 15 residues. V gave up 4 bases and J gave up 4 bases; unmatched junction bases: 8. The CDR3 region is CASSGRDRQADTQYF. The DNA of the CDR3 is TGTGCCAGCAGTGGCCGGGACAGACAGGCAGATACGCAGTATTTT.

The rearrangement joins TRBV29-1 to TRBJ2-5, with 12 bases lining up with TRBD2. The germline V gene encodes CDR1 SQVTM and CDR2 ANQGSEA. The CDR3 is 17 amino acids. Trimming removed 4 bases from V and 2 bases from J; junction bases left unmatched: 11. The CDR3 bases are TGCAGCGTTGCCTACCGCCGGACTAGCGGGAAACAAGAGACCCAGTACTTC. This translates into CSVAYRRTSGKQETQYF.

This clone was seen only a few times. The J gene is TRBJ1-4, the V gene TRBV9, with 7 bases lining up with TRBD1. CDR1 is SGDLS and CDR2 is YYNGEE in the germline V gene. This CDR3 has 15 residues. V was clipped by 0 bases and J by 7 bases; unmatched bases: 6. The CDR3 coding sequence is TGTGCCAGCAGCGTAGCTGAAGGGGGCACTGAAAAACTGTTTTTT. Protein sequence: CASSVAEGGTEKLFF.

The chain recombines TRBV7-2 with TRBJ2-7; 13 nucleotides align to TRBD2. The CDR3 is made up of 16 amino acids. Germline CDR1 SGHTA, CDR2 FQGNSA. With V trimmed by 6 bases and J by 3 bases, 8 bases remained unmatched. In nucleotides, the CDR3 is TGTGCCAGCAGACCCACTAGCGGGAGGGCCGTCTACGAGCAGTACTTC. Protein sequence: CASRPTSGRAVYEQYF.

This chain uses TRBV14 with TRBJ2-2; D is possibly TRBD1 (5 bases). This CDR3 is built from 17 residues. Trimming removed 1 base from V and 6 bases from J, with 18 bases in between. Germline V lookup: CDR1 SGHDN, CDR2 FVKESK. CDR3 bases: TGTGCCAGCAGCCAAGTTAAGCAGGGAAGACTTCCCGGGGAGCTGTTTTTT. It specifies CASSQVKQGRLPGELFF.

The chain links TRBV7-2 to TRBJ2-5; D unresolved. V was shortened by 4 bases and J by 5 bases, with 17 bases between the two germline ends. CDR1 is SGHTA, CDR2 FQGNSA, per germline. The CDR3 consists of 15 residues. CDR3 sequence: CASSSSYSLGETQYF. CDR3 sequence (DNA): TGTGCCAGCAGCTCGTCTTACAGCCTTGGGGAGACCCAGTACTTC.

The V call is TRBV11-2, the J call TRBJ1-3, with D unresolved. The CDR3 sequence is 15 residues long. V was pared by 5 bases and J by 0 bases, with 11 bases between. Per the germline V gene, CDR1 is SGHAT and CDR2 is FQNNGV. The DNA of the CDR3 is TGTGCCAGCAGCCCCGGGCGGGGCTCTGGAAACACCATATATTTT. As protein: CASSPGRGSGNTIYF.

The CDR3 here is CAWIGRARTPYTF. CDR3 in DNA: TGTGCCTGGATCGGCCGGGCACGGACTCCTTACACCTTC. V usage is TRBV30 and J usage is TRBJ1-2, with unresolved D. V shed 4 bases and J shed 11 bases, with 20 bases lying between them. Germline CDR1 is GTSNPN and CDR2 is SVGIG (reference sequence). The CDR3 extends over 13 amino acids.

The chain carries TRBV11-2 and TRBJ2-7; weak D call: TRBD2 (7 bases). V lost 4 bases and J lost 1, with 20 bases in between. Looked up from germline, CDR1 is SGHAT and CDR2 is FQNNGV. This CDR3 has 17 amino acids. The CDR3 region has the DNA TGTGCCAGCAGCTCCTTGGCACGGGGGGCGAAGTCCTACGAGCAGTACTTC. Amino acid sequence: CASSSLARGAKSYEQYF.

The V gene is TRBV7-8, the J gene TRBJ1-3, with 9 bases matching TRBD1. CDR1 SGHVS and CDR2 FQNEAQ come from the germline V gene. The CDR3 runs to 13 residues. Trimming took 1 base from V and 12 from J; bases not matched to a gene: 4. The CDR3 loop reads CASSLVGQGGIYF. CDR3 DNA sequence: TGTGCCAGCAGCTTAGTGGGACAGGGCGGCATATATTTT.